These 8 T cell receptor beta chains were sequenced from one sample in a study of OX40 agonist ivuxolimab in advanced cancers. The protocol was immunoSEQ multiplex PCR, while the TCRdb copy is restricted to in-frame clones and leaves out a portion. The sample shows fewer than 90,000 clones, about nine tenths of them seen only once. The sample was CD4+ or CD8+ T cells sorted from blood, taken in a trial of the OX40 agonist ivuxolimab. Receptors originate from an adult with an advanced solid tumor such as melanoma, head and neck, liver or kidney cancer.

This sequence joins TRBV5-4 and TRBJ1-1; 10 bases fit TRBD1. The CDR3 loop spans 14 amino acids. Germline V gives CDR1 SGHNT, CDR2 YYREEE (reference sequence). J lost 6 bases, V lost 5 bases, and 7 bases had no gene match. The CDR3 DNA follows: TGTGCCAGCAGACCGGGACAGGGGACCGCTGAAGCTTTCTTT. This encodes CASRPGQGTAEAFF.

The chain links TRBV19 to TRBJ2-2; possibly TRBD1 for D (5 bases). The CDR3 has 14 amino acids. Germline values: CDR1 LNHDA, CDR2 SQIVND (reference sequence). Trimming pared 5 bases from V and 2 bases from J, leaving 9 bases between. CDR3 region: CASSDRRNTGELFF. CDR3 DNA: TGTGCCAGTAGTGACAGACGAAACACCGGGGAGCTGTTTTTT. The whole variable domain, filled in from reference TRBV19 and TRBJ2-2, reads DGGITQSPKYLFRKEGQNVTLSCEQNLNHDAMYWYRQDPGQGLRLIYYSQIVNDFQKGDIAEGYSVSREKKESFPLTVTSAQKNPTAFYLCASSDRRNTGELFFGEGSRLTVL.

This chain joins TRBV27 and TRBJ2-2; D might be TRBD1 (6 bases). The V gene's germline CDR1 is MNHEY and CDR2 SMNVEV (reference sequence). CDR3 size: 18 residues. The V end lost 2 bases, the J end lost 6 bases, and 22 bases lay between the germline ends. The CDR3 here is CASSLDGTSYEGPGELFF. In DNA, the CDR3 is TGTGCCAGCAGTTTAGATGGGACAAGCTACGAGGGACCCGGGGAGCTGTTTTTT.

The CDR3 nucleotides read TGTGCCAGCAGCCGAGGGACAGGGGGCACAGATACGCAGTATTTT. Translating gives CASSRGTGGTDTQYF. The V and J genes are TRBV7-9 and TRBJ2-3; 10 bases align to TRBD1. CDR1 and CDR2 from the germline V gene are SEHNR and FQNEAQ (reference sequence). Trimming removed 5 bases from V and 1 base from J; junction bases left unmatched: 3. The CDR3 has 15 amino acids.

The gene calls are TRBV9 and TRBJ2-3, with 7 bases fitting TRBD1. Germline V gene data show CDR1 as SGDLS and CDR2 as YYNGEE. This CDR3 comprises 16 residues. V was clipped by 4 bases and J by 0 bases; unmatched bases: 8. DNA for the CDR3: TGTGCCAGCAGCCCCCCGGGACAGTATAGCACAGATACGCAGTATTTT. Its translation is CASSPPGQYSTDTQYF.

The chain employs TRBV28 and TRBJ2-5; no definite D call. CDR1 and CDR2 (germline): MDHEN, SYDVKM. Trimming stripped 7 bases from V and 2 bases from J, with 8 bases between. The CDR3 runs to 12 residues. For the CDR3, the DNA is TGTGCCAGCACTGCGGCGCAAGAGACCCAGTACTTC. Protein sequence: CASTAAQETQYF.

This chain joins TRBV2 and TRBJ2-7; possibly TRBD1 or TRBD2 for D (5 bases each). CDR3 length: 15 residues. CDR1 is SNHLY, CDR2 FYNNEI, per germline. Trimming left V 4 bases short and J 3 bases short, with 16 bases between. The CDR3: CASSASVWDDYEQYF. DNA of the CDR3: TGTGCCAGCAGTGCCTCTGTCTGGGACGACTACGAGCAGTACTTC.

This clone occurred once. CDR3 coding DNA: TGTGCCTCAAGGCCCCCGGGAGGGAACACAGATACGCAGTATTTT. Amino acids: CASRPPGGNTDTQYF. This sequence joins TRBV9 and TRBJ2-3, with 8 nucleotides matching TRBD2. CDR1 and CDR2 from the germline V gene are SGDLS and YYNGEE. With 10 bases clipped from V and 2 bases from J, the junction kept 12 bases outside the gene matches. CDR3 size: 15 residues. Drawing the rest from reference TRBV9 and TRBJ2-3, the complete variable domain is DSGVTQTPKHLITATGQRVTLRCSPRSGDLSVYWYQQSLDQGLQFLIQYYNGEERAKGNILERFSAQQFPDLHSELNLSSLELGDSALYFCASRPPGGNTDTQYFGPGTRLTVL.